This T cell receptor (beta chain) appears in the sequencing data of a study of cytomegalovirus exposure and HLA in healthy donors. The CDR3 has 15 residues. Trimming took 2 bases from V and 3 from J; bases not matched to a gene: 5. Germline V gene sequence: CDR1 MGHRA, CDR2 YSYEKL. Study conclusions and caveats: Some public TCRs appeared in many individuals, while most sequences were rare. A few V segments could not be told apart, such as TRBV6-2 and TRBV6-3, and were left out. The study flagged around 150 TCR beta chains as cytomegalovirus-associated.

The study ran its PCR with 60 Vbeta and 13 Jbeta primers. Method: immunoSEQ multiplex PCR; TCRdb's copy keeps in-frame clones and lacks some. The table shows 200,000 or so clones, with around 82% occurring only once. Only a few counts were recorded for this clone. Antigen: not known. The sequencing sample was made of PBMCs. This chain joins TRBV4-1 and TRBJ2-7; 9 bases match TRBD1. The TCR comes from a boy aged 10-17 years in good health and CMV-seronegative. CDR3 sequence reads: CASSQIRTGVYEQYF. The CDR3 region has the DNA TGCGCCAGCAGCCAAATACGGACAGGGGTCTACGAGCAGTACTTC.